This TCR beta chain was captured in a study of regulatory T cells in long-lasting Graves disease (dated by TCRdb to the early 2020s). A note on the overall study: Newly diagnosed Graves' disease patients had taken antithyroid drugs for less than 3 months. The study was registered as a clinical trial and conducted in China. TCR sequencing covered some 13 persistent and approximately 20 newly diagnosed Graves' disease patients, about 35 samples in total. Peripheral blood TCR sequencing and RNA sequencing compared persistent Graves' disease patients with newly diagnosed Graves' disease patients.

According to the study, the label for this sample's time point signals: newly diagnosed GD, antithyroid drugs for less than 3 months. For both TCR sequencing and RNA sequencing, RNA was extracted from PBMCs using TRIzol. The diagnosis of Graves' disease was made according to American Thyroid Association guidelines. The patients came from an endocrinology department in Xi'an, China. Each patient gave 8.5 to 9.5 milliliters of peripheral blood, collected in an EDTA anticoagulant tube. Ficoll Paque Plus density gradient separation was used to isolate PBMCs, and no additional T cell sorting was done. An Agilent 2100 Bioanalyzer and agarose gel were used to assess RNA quality, and a NanoDrop 2000 was used to measure RNA concentration. Turning to this clonotype: Its binding antigen is unknown. No base quality information exists; no much larger clone differs at one position.

The library was obtained by multiplex PCR. Instrument on record: Illumina HiSeq 4000. To build TCR beta libraries, CDR3 regions were amplified by Arm-PCR using iRepertoire HTBI primers. Before sequencing, the PCR products went through gel purification. The study's processing was this. Gene usage analysis of CDR3 amino acid clonotypes used the roughly 60 TRBV and 14 to 15 TRBJ segments found across samples. COPE and FqMerger were used to merge filtered high-quality paired reads into contigs. BLAST was used to align contigs to the IMGT TRBV, TRBD and TRBJ reference genes, and CDR3 was defined following IMGT. Any clonotype with a frequency above 0.1% was classified as a highly expanded clone. Repertoire diversity was measured by Shannon entropy, and V-J evenness by the Gini coefficient. A clonotype was considered public if more than one individual shared it. Using fastp trimming at Q25 and MiXCR clonotype assembly, TCRdb reanalyzed the public sequencing data and kept in-frame beta chains. Duplicate CDR3 protein sequences are folded into a single record with the most common DNA and genes. TCRdb assigned the V and J calls; the authors' analysis was not used. The table for this sample lists roughly 560,000 distinct CDR3 sequences; around 15% of them were counted only once. Jointly, the top ten make up 25% of the sample.

Results the study describes overall, beyond this receptor: TRBV28, TRBJ1-2 and TRBJ2-5 were preferentially used in persistent disease, while TRBV20-1 and TRBJ2-1 were favored in newly diagnosed disease. Compared with newly diagnosed patients, persistent Graves' disease patients had lower TCR Shannon entropy and fewer highly expanded clones, which suggests clonal expansion. As a limitation, the authors acknowledged that the small sample size may reduce accuracy. Peripheral blood alone was examined, since thyroid tissue, which constituted the primary lesion, could not be accessed. A larger number of public clonotypes was shared among persistent patients (2,741) than among newly diagnosed patients (approximately 1,000). Sequencing and analysis were limited to the TCR beta chain.

The CDR3 runs 14 residues from the cysteine to the phenylalanine. This entry keeps only the CDR3 DNA: 42 bases, framed from base 1. As encoded in the germline V gene, CDR1 is KGHSH while CDR2 is LQKENI. These data were also reused for a study on T cells in Graves' hyperthyroidism and ophthalmopathy. Drawing on the second study: Stable Graves' hyperthyroidism was defined as no progression to ophthalmopathy during 18 months of follow-up. The hyperthyroidism patients were between 18 and 65 years old and newly diagnosed, with a disease duration of less than 2 months. Patients with uncontrolled infections, other autoimmune diseases, pregnancy or lactation were excluded. Diagnoses were based on clinical symptoms, serum thyroxine and TRAb, thyroid ultrasound and orbital computed tomography. For the first round of RT-PCR on the TCR CDR3, the HTBI primer set was used together with the Qiagen OneStep RT-PCR kit. Most expanded thyroid clonotypes (frequency above 0.001) were also found in blood, which suggests that blood repertoires may mirror thyroid immune responses. In cross-validation, a model built on a 13 V-J signature told ophthalmopathy apart from stable hyperthyroidism with approximately 91% sensitivity and about 81% specificity, and in testing the same model reached 80%/75%. In validation, the model predicted progression to ophthalmopathy with roughly 70% sensitivity and 72.22% specificity, a median of approximately 6.7 months before onset. A discovery cohort of about 95 patients, roughly 45 with Graves' ophthalmopathy and about 58 with stable Graves' hyperthyroidism, was used to find distinguishing TCR V-J signatures. Prospective prediction of ophthalmopathy was tested in an independent validation cohort consisting of 18 hyperthyroidism patients and over 15 patients who later progressed to ophthalmopathy. The approximately 97 discovery patients were randomly divided into training and test sets at a 7:3 ratio. In about 6 Graves' hyperthyroidism patients, the study also compared T-cell repertoires from thyroid tissue with T-cell repertoires from blood. Following sampling, methimazole starting at 30 mg daily was given to hyperthyroidism patients, and high-dose intravenous methylprednisolone was given to ophthalmopathy patients. The libraries were constructed in a second round of multiplex PCR and then size-selected and purified. Paired-end sequencing of the libraries was performed with 100 bp reads on an Illumina HiSeq2000. Raw data were processed with SOAPnuke, discarding reads with adapters, uncalled bases, mean Phred below 15, or no exact constant-primer or identifier match. High-quality paired reads were merged using COPE v1.2.5, and each unique nucleotide sequence was defined as a clonotype. Clonotypes were aligned to IMGT TRBV, TRBD and TRBJ reference segments using MiTCR v1.1. Only V-J combinations with frequency above 0.0001, covering about 99% of repertoires, were analysed. The TCS score was defined as F50 (clonal expansion) divided by E x V (chaos), with BLOSUM62-based TCRdist calculated between CDR3 peptides within each V-J. Welch's t-statistics and random forest reduced fewer than 550 V-J features to under 15, which were used in a naive Bayes classifier (R e1071). No statistical method was used to set the sample size in advance, and investigators knew the group allocation. According to the paper, TCR Vbeta CDR3 sequencing was carried out on 135 peripheral blood samples, which came from about 45 ophthalmopathy, 70 to 80 hyperthyroidism and approximately 17 progressor patients.

The sequences come from peripheral blood mononuclear cells (PBMCs), collected at new diagnosis, from a patient treated with antithyroid drugs. Recombination joined TRBV18 with TRBJ2-3; TRBD2 is a possible D gene, resting on 6 matching bases. TRBJ2-5 explains the end of the DNA better; the J call may be wrong. This sequence originates from a middle-aged woman with Graves disease. Donor details come from another sample of the same person, matched by shared clones. The sequence in DNA is TGTGCCAGCTCACCAACTAGCAGCAGGCAGACCCAGTACTTC. Its product reads: CASSPTSSRQTQYF.